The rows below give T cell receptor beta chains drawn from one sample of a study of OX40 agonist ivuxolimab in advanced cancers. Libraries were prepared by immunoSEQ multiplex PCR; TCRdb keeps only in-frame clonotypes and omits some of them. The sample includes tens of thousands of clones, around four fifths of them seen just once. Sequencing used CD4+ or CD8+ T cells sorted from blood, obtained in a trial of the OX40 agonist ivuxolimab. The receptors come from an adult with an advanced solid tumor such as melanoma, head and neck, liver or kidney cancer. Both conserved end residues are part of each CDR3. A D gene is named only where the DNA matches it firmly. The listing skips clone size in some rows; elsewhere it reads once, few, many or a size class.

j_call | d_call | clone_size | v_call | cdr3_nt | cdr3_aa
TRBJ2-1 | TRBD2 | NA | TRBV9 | TGTGCCAGCAGCGTAGCTACTAGCGGGAGCTACAATGAGCAGTTCTTC | CASSVATSGSYNEQFF
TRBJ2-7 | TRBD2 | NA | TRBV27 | TGTGCCAGCAGCGACCGGACTAGCGAGCCCTACGAGCAGTACTTC | CASSDRTSEPYEQYF
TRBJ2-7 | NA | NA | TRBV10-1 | TGCGCCAGCAGTGAGTCGGGGTACGAGCAGTACTTC | CASSESGYEQYF
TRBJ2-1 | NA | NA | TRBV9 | TGTGCCAGCAGCTCGATCTCCTACAATGAGCAGTTCTTC | CASSSISYNEQFF
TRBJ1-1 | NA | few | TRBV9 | TGTGCCAGCAGCCCCTCGAAGGCGGGCACTGAAGCTTTCTTT | CASSPSKAGTEAFF
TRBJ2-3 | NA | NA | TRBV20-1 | TGCAGCCCCCTTGGGGATACGCAGTATTTT | CSPLGDTQYF
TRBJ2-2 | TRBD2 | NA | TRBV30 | TGTGCCTGGAGCCTCGGGGGGATCCGGGAGCTGTTTTTT | CAWSLGGIRELFF
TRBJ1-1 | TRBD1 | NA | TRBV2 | TGTGCCAGCAGCGGACAGGGCGAGAACACTGAAGCTTTCTTT | CASSGQGENTEAFF
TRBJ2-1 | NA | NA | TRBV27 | TGTGCCAGCAGTTTGAGTCCGGACAATGAGCAGTTCTTC | CASSLSPDNEQFF
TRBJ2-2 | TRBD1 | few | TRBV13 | TGTGCCAGCAGCTCCGGGACAGGCACCGGGGAGCTGTTTTTT | CASSSGTGTGELFF
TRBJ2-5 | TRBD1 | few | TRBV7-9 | TGTGCCAGCAGCTTAGACGACAGGGCTATACTCCAAGAGACCCAGTACTTC | CASSLDDRAILQETQYF
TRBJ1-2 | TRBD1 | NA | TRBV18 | TGTGCCAGCTCACGAACAGGGGAAGACTATGGCTACACCTTC | CASSRTGEDYGYTF
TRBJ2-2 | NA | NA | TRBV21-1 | TGTGCCAGCAGCAAAAGCCCTCTCACCGGGGAGCTGTTTTTT | CASSKSPLTGELFF
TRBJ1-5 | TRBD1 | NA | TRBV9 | TGTGCCAGCAGCGTCTCGGGACAGGCCAATCAGCCCCAGCATTTT | CASSVSGQANQPQHF
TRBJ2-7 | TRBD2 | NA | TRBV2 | TGTGCCAGCACGCTAGCGGGAGGGGACGAGCAGTACTTC | CASTLAGGDEQYF
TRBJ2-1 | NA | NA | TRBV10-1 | TGCGCCAGCAGTGAAGTGGGGGGGCCCTACAATGAGCAGTTCTTC | CASSEVGGPYNEQFF
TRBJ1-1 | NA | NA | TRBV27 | TGTGCCAGCAGTTTCCGGGGCAACACTGAAGCTTTCTTT | CASSFRGNTEAFF
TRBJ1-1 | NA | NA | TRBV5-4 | TGTGCCAGCAGCTTAGGGAACGCTGAAGCTTTCTTT | CASSLGNAEAFF
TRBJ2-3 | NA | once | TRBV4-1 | TGCGCCAGCAGGGAAGGTTCCGGGGGTTACACAGATACGCAGTATTTT | CASREGSGGYTDTQYF
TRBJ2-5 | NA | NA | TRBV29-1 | TGCAGCGTTGTGGGGCTCCTCCAAGAGACCCAGTACTTC | CSVVGLLQETQYF
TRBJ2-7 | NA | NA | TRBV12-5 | TGTGCTAGTGGTTTGGACGGGACTGGCTACGAGCAGTACTTC | CASGLDGTGYEQYF
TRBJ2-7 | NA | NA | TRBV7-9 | TGTGCCAGCAGCTTAAGTAGCGGACCCTCCTACGAGCAGTACTTC | CASSLSSGPSYEQYF